The 20 T cell receptor beta chains reported below all come from one sample, sequenced in a study of blood T cell repertoires in COVID-19. Some clones are missing from TCRdb's copy, which holds only in-frame ones; the method was immunoSEQ multiplex PCR. The data hold about 150,000 clones, with more than 80% observed a single time. The sample consisted of peripheral blood. The receptors shown here come from a human donor with acute or convalescent COVID-19. The donor label of this sample is uncertain.

The CDR3 loop is CASSFSGVGGYTF. Here the CDR3 DNA reads TGTGCCAGCAGCTTTTCGGGGGTTGGTGGCTACACCTTC. The V and J genes are TRBV5-4 and TRBJ1-2; tentative D call: TRBD1 (5 bases). Looked up from germline, CDR1 is SGHNT and CDR2 is YYREEE (reference sequence). The CDR3 is made up of 13 amino acids. Trimming removed 2 bases from V and 7 bases from J, with 12 bases in between.

The rearrangement joins TRBV30 to TRBJ1-2; D perhaps matches TRBD1 (5 bases). The CDR3 totals 16 residues. V was pared by 5 bases and J by 0 bases, with 19 bases between. The germline gives CDR1 GTSNPN, CDR2 SVGIG (reference sequence). The CDR3 region has the DNA TGTGCCTGGTTCCGCCAGGGTGCTTACTCTAACTATGGCTACACCTTC. Its translation is CAWFRQGAYSNYGYTF. Filled out from reference TRBV30 and TRBJ1-2, the complete variable domain reads SQTIHQWPATLVQPVGSPLSLECTVEGTSNPNLYWYRQAAGRGLQLLFYSVGIGQISSEVPQNLSASRPQDRQFILSSKKLLLSDSGFYLCAWFRQGAYSNYGYTFGSGTRLTVV.

Written as DNA, the CDR3 is TGTGCCAGCAGACCTTCAGCGGGGGGGAACACCGGGGAGCTGTTTTTT. Translated: CASRPSAGGNTGELFF. This chain links TRBV6-6 with TRBJ2-2; the match to TRBD2 covers 9 bases. This CDR3 is built from 16 residues. Germline CDR1 MNHNY, CDR2 SVGAGI (reference sequence). The V segment lost 6 bases and the J segment 1 base; nucleotides outside the gene matches: 6.

The chain is built from TRBV28 and TRBJ1-5; no reliable D call. Looked up from germline, CDR1 is MDHEN and CDR2 is SYDVKM. CDR3 size: 14 residues. Trimming shortened V by 4 bases and J by 6 bases, and 13 bases separated the two germline ends. The CDR3 loop is CASSSPVRVQPQHF. DNA of the CDR3: TGTGCCAGCAGTTCCCCCGTTCGAGTTCAGCCCCAGCATTTT.

The rearrangement links TRBV19 to TRBJ1-1, with D unclear. V gave up 3 bases and J gave up 7 bases, with 9 bases separating them. The CDR3 consists of 12 residues. Germline assignment: CDR1 LNHDA and CDR2 SQIVND (reference sequence). The CDR3 nucleotides are TGTGCCAGTAGTATTAGGTCAGGTGAAGCTTTCTTT. It translates to CASSIRSGEAFF.

The chain employs TRBV24-1 and TRBJ1-1, with D unresolved. The germline V and J ends were trimmed by 4 bases and 1 base, with 6 bases remaining between them. CDR1 and CDR2 from the germline V gene are KGHDR and SFDVKD. This CDR3 is built from 13 residues. CDR3 residues: CATSDEWNTEAFF. CDR3 nucleotides: TGTGCCACCAGTGACGAGTGGAACACTGAAGCTTTCTTT.

V usage is TRBV19 and J usage is TRBJ1-5; TRBD1 might be the D (5 bases). The CDR3 totals 15 residues. Germline-derived CDR1 and CDR2 are LNHDA and SQIVND (reference sequence). V lost 6 bases and J lost 2, with 14 bases in between. This CDR3 is CASRDTGYGNQPQHF. CDR3 DNA: TGTGCCAGTAGGGACACAGGCTACGGCAATCAGCCCCAGCATTTT.

The CDR3 protein is CAIRSTGASNSPLHF. The CDR3 coding sequence is TGTGCCATCAGATCGACAGGGGCTTCCAATTCACCCCTCCACTTT. The gene calls are TRBV10-3 and TRBJ1-6; 8 nucleotides agree with TRBD1. V was clipped by 6 bases and J by 7 bases; unmatched bases: 8. Germline loops: CDR1 ENHRY, CDR2 SYGVKD. The CDR3 runs 15 residues.

This rearrangement joins TRBV10-3 to TRBJ1-4, with D perhaps TRBD1 (5 bases). Germline CDR1 ENHRY, CDR2 SYGVKD. Trimming shortened V by 6 bases and J by 8 bases, and 13 bases separated the two germline ends. The CDR3 contains 13 residues. CDR3 loop: CAISGGENEKLFF. In DNA, the CDR3 is TGTGCCATCAGCGGGGGGGAGAACGAAAAACTGTTTTTT.

J is TRBJ1-2 and V is TRBV7-9; D remains ambiguous. CDR3 length: 16 residues. V was trimmed by 6 bases and J by 0 bases, leaving 17 bases between them. Per the germline V gene, CDR1 is SEHNR and CDR2 is FQNEAQ (reference sequence). The CDR3 spells CASSSTGVPSNYGYTF. The CDR3 nucleotides read TGTGCCAGCAGTTCTACCGGGGTCCCCTCTAACTATGGCTACACCTTC.

This CDR3 reads CASSPRAGEWTEAFF. The DNA for the CDR3 is TGTGCCAGCTCACCTAGGGCAGGGGAGTGGACTGAAGCTTTCTTT. The rearrangement links TRBV18 to TRBJ1-1; D is possibly TRBD1 (6 bases). This CDR3 comprises 15 residues. Germline assignment: CDR1 KGHSH and CDR2 LQKENI. Trimming took 3 bases from V and 5 from J, leaving 16 bases between them. Filled out from reference TRBV18 and TRBJ1-1, the complete variable domain reads NAGVMQNPRHLVRRRGQEARLRCSPMKGHSHVYWYRQLPEEGLKFMVYLQKENIIDESGMPKERFSAEFPKEGPSILRIQQVVRGDSAAYFCASSPRAGEWTEAFFGQGTRLTVV.

The gene calls are TRBV7-8 and TRBJ2-7; a possible D gene is TRBD1 (5 bases). Between the trimmed V and J ends, which lost 5 bases and 6 bases, there was a span of 20 bases. Germline assignment: CDR1 SGHVS and CDR2 FQNEAQ. The CDR3 sequence is 15 residues long. The CDR3 DNA sequence: TGTGCCAGCAGCCTAGGGGTCTTTTCGACAGCCGAGCAGTACGTC. It encodes CASSLGVFSTAEQYV.

The rearrangement links TRBV6-1 to TRBJ1-5; D is perhaps TRBD1 (5 bases). Per germline, CDR1 MNHNS and CDR2 SASEGT. V shed 0 bases and J shed 7 bases, with 16 bases lying between them. There are 16 residues in the CDR3. CDR3 protein: CASSEALRGVKQPQHF. The DNA for the CDR3 is TGTGCCAGCAGTGAAGCGCTTCGGGGGGTAAAACAGCCCCAGCATTTT.

This clone was counted once. The chain joins TRBV7-9 to TRBJ2-7; 10 positions match TRBD2. V dropped 4 bases and J dropped 2; count of bases not matched to a gene: 8. Germline V lookup: CDR1 SEHNR, CDR2 FQNEAQ (reference sequence). The CDR3 runs to 16 residues. DNA for the CDR3: TGTGCCAGCAGCTCCCTCCCAAGCGGGGGGGCCTACGAGCAGTACTTC. Protein: CASSSLPSGGAYEQYF.

The chain employs TRBV7-9 and TRBJ1-3; 9 nucleotides line up with TRBD1. The CDR3 consists of 16 residues. Germline CDR1 is SEHNR and CDR2 is FQNEAQ (reference sequence). After removal of 6 bases from V and 4 bases from J, the junction contained 10 bases not matched to a gene. In nucleotides, the CDR3 is TGTGCCAGCAGAACCTCCGGGACAGGGTGGGGAAACACCATATATTTT. Amino acids: CASRTSGTGWGNTIYF.

The J gene is TRBJ2-7, the V gene TRBV6-5, with 8 bases that match TRBD2. Germline V gives CDR1 MNHEY, CDR2 SVGAGI. The CDR3 is made up of 15 amino acids. The V segment lost 7 bases and the J segment 0 bases; nucleotides outside the gene matches: 8. Written as DNA, the CDR3 is TGTGCCAGCACCCGGGGGGGGTCGAGCTCCTACGAGCAGTACTTC. Encoded protein: CASTRGGSSSYEQYF.

The CDR3 bases are TGTGCCAGCAGTATTTCCGGGACGCCGGGGGGCGAGCAGTACTTC. As protein: CASSISGTPGGEQYF. V usage is TRBV6-5 and J usage is TRBJ2-7; 7 nucleotides agree with TRBD2. Trimming took 5 bases from V and 6 from J; bases not matched to a gene: 13. CDR1 is MNHEY and CDR2 is SVGAGI in the germline V gene. The CDR3 has 15 residues.

The chain combines TRBV7-9 with TRBJ1-6, with D uncertain. Trimming shortened V by 3 bases and J by 0 bases, and 12 bases separated the two germline ends. Germline loops: CDR1 SEHNR, CDR2 FQNEAQ (reference sequence). The CDR3 loop spans 17 amino acids. For the CDR3, the DNA is TGTGCCAGCAGCTTGTTCACCACAAGCTCCTATAATTCACCCCTCCACTTT. This sequence encodes CASSLFTTSSYNSPLHF.

V and J are TRBV15 and TRBJ2-6; no firm D call. The germline V and J ends were trimmed by 1 base and 2 bases, with 6 bases remaining between them. Germline CDR1 and CDR2: LNHNV and YYDKDF (reference sequence). This CDR3 is 15 amino acids long. The CDR3 coding sequence is TGTGCCACCAGCAGAGTGCAGGCTGGGGCCAACGTCCTGACTTTC. Translated: CATSRVQAGANVLTF.

The chain has TRBV6-5 and TRBJ1-5; TRBD1 agrees at 8 bases. The CDR3 has 14 amino acids. Germline CDR1 and CDR2: MNHEY and SVGAGI. The V segment lost 4 bases and the J segment 5 bases; nucleotides outside the gene matches: 4. CDR3 DNA sequence: TGTGCCAGCAGTTTATCAGGGGGCTATCAGCCCCAGCATTTT. It is translated as CASSLSGGYQPQHF.